This T cell receptor beta chain was documented in a study of technical replicates of blood from several donors. This table comes from immunoSEQ multiplex PCR, and its TCRdb copy is limited to in-frame clones, with some not included. Of around 80,000 clones detected, roughly 90% appear once; the ten largest clones hold approximately 0.39%. The V segment lost 5 bases and the J segment 2 bases; nucleotides outside the gene matches: 7. This CDR3 has 14 amino acids. CDR1 and CDR2 (germline): SGDLS, YYNGEE. Input material: T cells isolated from PBMCs. This rearrangement joins TRBV9 to TRBJ2-7, with 7 bases that match TRBD2. This receptor was taken from a human donor in good health. CDR3: CASSGPGRAYEQYF. CDR3 sequence (DNA): TGTGCCAGCAGTGGGCCTGGGAGGGCCTACGAGCAGTACTTC.